This T cell receptor (beta chain) was profiled in a study of cytomegalovirus exposure and HLA in healthy donors. Per germline, CDR1 SNHLY and CDR2 FYNNEI. The germline V and J ends were trimmed by 4 bases and 2 bases, with 8 bases remaining between them. The CDR3 sequence is 13 residues long. Libraries were prepared by immunoSEQ multiplex PCR; TCRdb keeps only in-frame clonotypes and omits some of them. The table lists 150,000 to 200,000 clones, over 65% of them singletons. Study-wide findings and caveats: A few chains linked to CMV were shown in vitro to be specific for CMV antigens. TCR sequences were mostly rare, though some public TCRs occurred in many donors.

Worth noting for this clone: Its antigen is not identified. This CDR3 is also generated by other DNA sequences in the sample.

This chain uses TRBV2 with TRBJ1-1, with D uncertain. The TCR originated in a man aged 18 to 35 in good health and CMV-seropositive. The material sequenced was PBMCs. The CDR3 loop reads CASSGQANTEAFF. Here the CDR3 DNA reads TGTGCCAGCAGTGGGCAGGCAAACACTGAAGCTTTCTTT.